These 27 T cell receptor beta chains originate from one sample sequenced in a study of cytomegalovirus exposure and HLA in healthy donors. Primers: 60 Vbeta forward and 13 Jbeta reverse. Profiled with immunoSEQ multiplex PCR; TCRdb holds only in-frame clones, not every one. In the table there are under 200,000 clones, approximately 67% of which are singletons. Sequencing was performed on PBMCs. The receptors come from a woman younger than 35 in good health and CMV-seropositive.

CDR3 loop: CAWSSGLAGEIYEQYF. CDR3 sequence (DNA): TGTGCCTGGAGTTCCGGGCTAGCGGGGGAGATATACGAGCAGTACTTC. This chain links TRBV30 with TRBJ2-7, with TRBD2 matching over 10 bases. The germline V gene encodes CDR1 GTSNPN and CDR2 SVGIG (reference sequence). V lost 2 bases and J lost 4; bases outside the gene matches: 11. The CDR3 covers 16 residues. Supplemented by reference TRBV30 and TRBJ2-7, the full variable domain reads SQTIHQWPATLVQPVGSPLSLECTVEGTSNPNLYWYRQAAGRGLQLLFYSVGIGQISSEVPQNLSASRPQDRQFILSSKKLLLSDSGFYLCAWSSGLAGEIYEQYFGPGTRLTVT.

The rearrangement links TRBV18 to TRBJ2-1; perhaps TRBD1 as D (6 bases). Germline CDR1 KGHSH, CDR2 LQKENI. The CDR3 is 13 residues long. V lost 3 bases, J lost 7 bases, and 10 bases lay in between. CDR3 in DNA: TGTGCCAGCTCACCCCTCGGACAGAATGAGCAGTTCTTC. It specifies CASSPLGQNEQFF.

V gene TRBV5-1 combines with J gene TRBJ2-3, with D unclear. The CDR3 extends over 11 amino acids. From germline, CDR1 is SGHRS and CDR2 YFSETQ. Trimming took off 4 bases at V and 2 bases at J, with 2 bases between the two ends. In DNA, the CDR3 is TGCGCCAGCAGCCTCACAGATACGCAGTATTTT. This sequence encodes CASSLTDTQYF.

The chain recombines TRBV7-9 with TRBJ2-6, with 8 bases fitting TRBD1. The CDR3 is 17 amino acids. Germline lookup yields CDR1 SEHNR and CDR2 FQNEAQ (reference sequence). V lost 6 bases, J lost 3 bases, and 10 bases stayed unmatched. The CDR3 is CASRHGQGERGANVLTF. CDR3 bases: TGTGCCAGCAGACACGGACAGGGAGAACGTGGGGCCAACGTCCTGACTTTC.

In this sample, this clone turned up a few times. J is TRBJ2-5 and V is TRBV5-4; 12 nucleotides match TRBD2. The V gene's germline CDR1 is SGHNT and CDR2 YYREEE (reference sequence). The CDR3 covers 18 residues. Losses at the gene ends were 4 bases for V and 5 bases for J; bases not matched to a gene: 15. CDR3 DNA sequence: TGTGCCAGCAGCCACGGACTAGCGGGGCAGAATTACGAGGAGACCCAGTACTTC. Its protein is CASSHGLAGQNYEETQYF.

V usage is TRBV2 and J usage is TRBJ1-2; no clear D. The CDR3 is 11 amino acids. CDR1 is SNHLY, CDR2 FYNNEI, per germline. Trimming pared 11 bases from V and 5 bases from J, leaving 12 bases between. DNA of the CDR3: TGTGCCTGCCACAGTGAATATGGCTACACCTTC. It is translated as CACHSEYGYTF. Variable domain in full (rest from reference TRBV2 and TRBJ1-2): EPEVTQTPSHQVTQMGQEVILRCVPISNHLYFYWYRQILGQKVEFLVSFYNNEISEKSEIFDDQFSVERPDGSNFTLKIRSTKLEDSAMYFCACHSEYGYTFGSGTRLTVV.

Here the CDR3 reads CAISPGQVNTGELFF. The DNA for the CDR3 is TGTGCCATCAGTCCGGGACAGGTTAACACCGGGGAGCTGTTTTTT. This chain connects TRBV10-3 to TRBJ2-2; 8 bases are shared with TRBD1. The CDR3 covers 15 residues. J was trimmed by 2 bases and V by 5 bases; bases with no gene match: 4. The germline V gene has CDR1 ENHRY and CDR2 SYGVKD.

V is TRBV6-5 and J is TRBJ1-1; no clear D gene. The CDR3 runs 14 residues. Deletions cut 2 bases from V and 1 base from J, with 8 bases between. Germline V CDR1 and CDR2: MNHEY, SVGAGI. CDR3 sequence reads: CASSYVAENTEAFF. The CDR3 DNA reads as TGTGCCAGCAGTTACGTGGCCGAGAACACTGAAGCTTTCTTT.

The chain uses TRBV5-4 and TRBJ2-5, with TRBD2 matching over 9 bases. J gave up 4 bases and V 3 bases, and 7 bases lay outside the gene matches. Germline CDR1 and CDR2: SGHNT and YYREEE (reference sequence). The CDR3 consists of 15 residues. The CDR3 nucleotides read TGTGCCAGCAGCTACATTAGCGGGAGTGGAGAGACCCAGTACTTC. Amino acids: CASSYISGSGETQYF. Filled out from reference TRBV5-4 and TRBJ2-5, the complete variable domain reads ETGVTQSPTHLIKTRGQQVTLRCSSQSGHNTVSWYQQALGQGPQFIFQYYREEENGRGNFPPRFSGLQFPNYSSELNVNALELDDSALYLCASSYISGSGETQYFGPGTRLLVL.

A remark on this clone: The sample holds other DNA sequences that translate to the same CDR3. V is TRBV29-1 and J is TRBJ2-1; D unresolved. Trimming left V 3 bases short and J 0 bases short, with 9 bases between. CDR1 and CDR2 from the germline V gene are SQVTM and ANQGSEA. The CDR3 extends over 14 amino acids. This CDR3 is CSVDALVSYNEQFF. CDR3 sequence (DNA): TGCAGCGTTGACGCACTTGTCTCCTACAATGAGCAGTTCTTC.

The chain links TRBV6-4 to TRBJ2-3, with 9 bases fitting TRBD1. This CDR3 is 15 amino acids long. The V gene end was trimmed by 6 bases and the J gene end by 2 bases; junction bases not matched to a gene: 6. The germline V gene encodes CDR1 MRHNA and CDR2 SNTAGT. CDR3 sequence: CASRRTGVATDTQYF. CDR3 nucleotide sequence: TGTGCCAGCAGAAGGACAGGGGTCGCCACAGATACGCAGTATTTT.

The chain joins TRBV9 to TRBJ2-3; the D is unclear. Germline V gives CDR1 SGDLS, CDR2 YYNGEE. The germline V and J ends were trimmed by 3 bases and 1 base, with 9 bases remaining between them. This CDR3 has 14 amino acids. CDR3 DNA: TGTGCCAGCAGCGCCCTAGACGGCACAGATACGCAGTATTTT. It is translated as CASSALDGTDTQYF.

V gene TRBV7-9 combines with J gene TRBJ1-4; the D is unclear. Germline-derived CDR1 and CDR2 are SEHNR and FQNEAQ (reference sequence). V was shortened by 1 base and J by 2 bases, with 5 bases between the two germline ends. The CDR3 covers 14 residues. CDR3: CASSLGRTNEKLFF. CDR3 nucleotides: TGTGCCAGCAGCTTAGGCAGGACTAATGAAAAACTGTTTTTT. The complete variable domain, with remaining parts taken from reference TRBV7-9 and TRBJ1-4, reads DTGVSQNPRHKITKRGQNVTFRCDPISEHNRLYWYRQTLGQGPEFLTYFQNEAQLEKSRLLSDRFSAERPKGSFSTLEIQRTEQGDSAMYLCASSLGRTNEKLFFGSGTQLSVL.

This rearrangement joins TRBV21-1 to TRBJ1-5; TRBD1 is the table's D call, not checked against the DNA. TRBV21-1 corresponds to a pseudogene. This CDR3 spans 15 amino acids. CDR3 nucleotide sequence: TGTGCCAGCAGCAAAGACCCAGGGGGCAATCAGCCCCAGCATTTT. Its translation: CASSKDPGGNQPQHF.

This rearrangement joins TRBV7-2 to TRBJ2-1; 10 positions agree with TRBD2. The CDR3 has 15 residues. From germline, CDR1 is SGHTA and CDR2 FQGNSA. After removal of 5 bases from V and 2 bases from J, the junction contained 3 bases not matched to a gene. As DNA, the CDR3 is TGTGCCAGCAGCCAACTAGCGGGGACCTACAATGAGCAGTTCTTC. This encodes CASSQLAGTYNEQFF.

This rearrangement joins TRBV18 to TRBJ1-2, with a tentative D call TRBD1 (6 bases). CDR3 size: 13 residues. In germline, CDR1 is KGHSH, CDR2 LQKENI. Trimming cost V 3 bases and J 4 bases, with 9 bases left between them. CDR3 in amino acids: CASSPDRLYGYTF. CDR3 in DNA: TGTGCCAGCTCACCCGACAGGCTCTATGGCTACACCTTC.

This chain connects TRBV29-1 to TRBJ2-3; 12 bases align to TRBD1. This CDR3 has 14 residues. Germline loops: CDR1 SQVTM, CDR2 ANQGSEA. After removal of 4 bases from V and 4 bases from J, the junction contained 3 bases not matched to a gene. The CDR3 DNA sequence: TGCAGCGTTGGAGGGACAGGGGGCGCAGATACGCAGTATTTT. It yields the protein CSVGGTGGADTQYF.

V gene TRBV7-8 combines with J gene TRBJ1-1; 7 bases agree with TRBD1. V lost 5 bases, J lost 5 bases, and 5 bases stayed unmatched. Per germline, CDR1 SGHVS and CDR2 FQNEAQ. The CDR3 runs to 13 residues. This chain's CDR3 is CASSPGGRTEAFF. Here the CDR3 DNA reads TGTGCCAGCAGCCCAGGGGGGAGGACTGAAGCTTTCTTT. Full variable domain (missing parts from reference TRBV7-8 and TRBJ1-1): GAGVSQSPRYKVAKRGQDVALRCDPISGHVSLFWYQQALGQGPEFLTYFQNEAQLDKSGLPSDRFFAERPEGSVSTLKIQRTQQEDSAVYLCASSPGGRTEAFFGQGTRLTVV.

The CDR3 is CAISEPDRGLGEQYF. The CDR3 DNA follows: TGTGCCATCAGTGAACCCGACAGGGGATTAGGCGAGCAGTACTTC. The chain links TRBV10-3 to TRBJ2-7; 8 nucleotides line up with TRBD1. The ends lost 3 bases at V and 6 bases at J; junction bases unmatched: 10. Germline lookup yields CDR1 ENHRY and CDR2 SYGVKD. This CDR3 is built from 15 residues.

There are a few counts of this clone. The chain joins TRBV27 to TRBJ2-3; 13 bases match TRBD2. The CDR3 length is 15 residues. The germline V gene encodes CDR1 MNHEY and CDR2 SMNVEV (reference sequence). The trim removed 6 bases at V and 6 bases at J, leaving 6 bases unmatched. Here the CDR3 reads CASRGLAGVSDTQYF. The CDR3 DNA reads as TGTGCCAGCAGAGGACTAGCGGGAGTGAGTGATACGCAGTATTTT.

The CDR3 protein is CASSFGAGGFENIQYF. In DNA, the CDR3 is TGTGCCAGCAGTTTCGGAGCAGGGGGCTTCGAAAACATTCAGTACTTC. The chain employs TRBV28 and TRBJ2-4; 8 bases match TRBD1. The CDR3 is made up of 16 amino acids. V lost 3 bases and J lost 5; bases outside the gene matches: 9. The germline CDR1 and CDR2 sequences are MDHEN and SYDVKM.

Only one count was recorded for this clone. The chain couples TRBV9 to TRBJ2-1; 10 nucleotides align to TRBD2. From germline, CDR1 is SGDLS and CDR2 YYNGEE. The CDR3 extends over 15 amino acids. V dropped 3 bases and J dropped 6; count of bases not matched to a gene: 6. CDR3 residues: CASSAGTSASNEQFF. For the CDR3, the DNA is TGTGCCAGCAGCGCCGGGACTAGCGCCTCCAATGAGCAGTTCTTC.

The rearrangement uses TRBV2 and TRBJ1-3, with TRBD1 identical over 9 bases. The CDR3 extends over 16 amino acids. Germline values: CDR1 SNHLY, CDR2 FYNNEI. J was trimmed by 3 bases and V by 6 bases; bases with no gene match: 9. CDR3 loop: CASSTFGTGSGNTIYF. CDR3 in DNA: TGTGCCAGCAGCACCTTCGGGACAGGGAGTGGAAACACCATATATTTT.

The gene calls are TRBV5-1 and TRBJ2-3; 8 bases are a match to TRBD2. The CDR3 runs 16 residues. Germline V CDR1 and CDR2: SGHRS, YFSETQ. With V trimmed by 0 bases and J by 2 bases, 5 bases remained unmatched. CDR3 nucleotide sequence: TGCGCCAGCAGCTTGGCCGGGCGGGAGGACACAGATACGCAGTATTTT. Encoded protein: CASSLAGREDTDTQYF. Full variable domain (rest looked up from reference TRBV5-1 and TRBJ2-3): KAGVTQTPRYLIKTRGQQVTLSCSPISGHRSVSWYQQTPGQGLQFLFEYFSETQRNKGNFPGRFSGRQFSNSRSEMNVSTLELGDSALYLCASSLAGREDTDTQYFGPGTRLTVL.

The chain joins TRBV19 to TRBJ1-1; TRBD1 aligns across 10 bases. CDR1 is LNHDA and CDR2 is SQIVND in the germline V gene (reference sequence). The CDR3 loop spans 16 amino acids. V trimming: 5 bases; J trimming: 7 bases; junction bases outside the gene matches: 13. The CDR3 loop is CASSLGTGAPWGEAFF. CDR3 sequence (DNA): TGTGCCAGTAGTCTCGGGACAGGGGCACCATGGGGTGAAGCTTTCTTT. The full variable domain, its missing parts supplied by reference TRBV19 and TRBJ1-1, is DGGITQSPKYLFRKEGQNVTLSCEQNLNHDAMYWYRQDPGQGLRLIYYSQIVNDFQKGDIAEGYSVSREKKESFPLTVTSAQKNPTAFYLCASSLGTGAPWGEAFFGQGTRLTVV.

This clone was recorded a few times. The rearrangement joins TRBV2 to TRBJ2-2; D perhaps matches TRBD2 (6 bases). V lost 7 bases and J 4 bases, leaving 16 bases between the germline ends. The CDR3 is made up of 15 amino acids. Germline loops: CDR1 SNHLY, CDR2 FYNNEI. CDR3 nucleotide sequence: TGTGCCAGCAAGGGTGGGGGGTCTGTCACCGGGGAGCTGTTTTTT. This gives the protein CASKGGGSVTGELFF. Variable domain in full (rest from reference TRBV2 and TRBJ2-2): EPEVTQTPSHQVTQMGQEVILRCVPISNHLYFYWYRQILGQKVEFLVSFYNNEISEKSEIFDDQFSVERPDGSNFTLKIRSTKLEDSAMYFCASKGGGSVTGELFFGEGSRLTVL.

V usage is TRBV27 and J usage is TRBJ2-3; D remains ambiguous. CDR3 size: 12 residues. CDR1 MNHEY and CDR2 SMNVEV come from the germline V gene (reference sequence). The V gene lost 3 bases and the J gene lost 8 bases, with 9 bases spanning the gap. The CDR3 bases are TGTGCCAGCAGTTTCCCACCCGGTACGCAGTATTTT. Its translation is CASSFPPGTQYF.